The clone carrying this T cell receptor (beta chain) was seen repeatedly, ten times or more. Its target is not known. The data were obtained in a study of T cell repertoires in cytomegalovirus infection. Study context: Recently identified HLA-C-restricted and well-studied HLA-B-restricted CMV epitopes were used. Both a matching HLA type and CMV infection were indicated by public TCR beta signatures. Study results and limitations: Using cumulative public TCR beta family frequency, the authors identified those who carried CMV together with the relevant HLA. In two of eight donors, the top clonotype was HLA-C-restricted CMV-specific.

TCRdb processed the reads anew with MiXCR; each CDR3 protein has one entry. The profile shows 110,000 or so distinct CDR3 sequences, roughly 30% of them singletons. CDR1 is SEHNR, CDR2 FQNEAQ, per germline (reference sequence). The CDR3 has 13 amino acids. J was trimmed by 3 bases and V by 5 bases; bases with no gene match: 3. The sample consisted of CD8+ T cells from cultured PBMCs, taken from culture after CMV antigen stimulation. V is TRBV7-9 and J is TRBJ2-7, with 8 bases matching TRBD2. This TCR was recovered from a human donor in good health (CMV status not recorded). Some clones in this sample may be carry-over from other donors' samples. The CDR3 loop is CASSLTSGYEQYF. CDR3 bases: TGTGCCAGCAGCCTAACTAGCGGCTACGAGCAGTACTTC.